The entry below gives a single T cell receptor beta chain sequence along with its context. The antigen remains unidentified. From RNA transcripts, TCR beta CDR3 regions were amplified. The HTBI primer set drove a first-round RT-PCR of the TCR CDR3. MiXCR was run by TCRdb on the multiplex PCR reads, yielding one entry per CDR3 protein. The data show 50,000 to 75,000 distinct CDR3 sequences, around 48% seen once. The record originates from a study of T cells in Graves' hyperthyroidism and ophthalmopathy. Notes on the study in general: Separating ophthalmopathy from stable hyperthyroidism was achieved by a 13 V-J model.

The cohort's ophthalmopathy patients, a group with duration under 3 months, had a Clinical Activity Score of at least 3 and a NOSPECS grade of at least 4. Based on clinical symptoms, serum thyroxine and TRAb, thyroid ultrasound and orbital computed tomography, diagnoses were reached. Using about 10 ml of fresh peripheral blood, PBMCs were prepared. The sequencing input was blood. The TCR comes from a woman in her twenties or thirties with Graves' ophthalmopathy.

CDR3 sequence (DNA): TGTGCCAGCAGCTCCAGCCCCTACGAGCAGTACTTC. It encodes CASSSSPYEQYF. The rearrangement joins TRBV5-4 to TRBJ2-7, with no clear D. This CDR3 region has 12 residues. Germline loops: CDR1 SGHNT, CDR2 YYREEE (reference sequence). The germline V and J ends were trimmed by 3 bases and 2 bases, with 6 bases remaining between them.